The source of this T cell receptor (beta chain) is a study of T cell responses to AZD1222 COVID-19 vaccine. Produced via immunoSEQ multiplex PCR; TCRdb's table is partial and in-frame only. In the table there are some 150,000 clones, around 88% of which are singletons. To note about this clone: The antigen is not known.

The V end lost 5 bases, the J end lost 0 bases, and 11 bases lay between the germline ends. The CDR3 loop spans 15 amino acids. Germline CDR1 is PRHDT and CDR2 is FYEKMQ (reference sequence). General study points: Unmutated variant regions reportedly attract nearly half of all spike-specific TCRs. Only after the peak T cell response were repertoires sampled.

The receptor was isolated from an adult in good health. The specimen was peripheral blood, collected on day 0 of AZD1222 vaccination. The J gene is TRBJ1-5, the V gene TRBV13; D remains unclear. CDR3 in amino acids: CASSRRRGSNQPQHF. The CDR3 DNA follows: TGTGCCAGCAGCCGCCGACGGGGTAGCAATCAGCCCCAGCATTTT. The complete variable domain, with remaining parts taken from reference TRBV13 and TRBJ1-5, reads AAGVIQSPRHLIKEKRETATLKCYPIPRHDTVYWYQQGPGQDPQFLISFYEKMQSDKGSIPDRFSAQQFSDYHSELNMSSLELGDSALYFCASSRRRGSNQPQHFGDGTRLSIL.